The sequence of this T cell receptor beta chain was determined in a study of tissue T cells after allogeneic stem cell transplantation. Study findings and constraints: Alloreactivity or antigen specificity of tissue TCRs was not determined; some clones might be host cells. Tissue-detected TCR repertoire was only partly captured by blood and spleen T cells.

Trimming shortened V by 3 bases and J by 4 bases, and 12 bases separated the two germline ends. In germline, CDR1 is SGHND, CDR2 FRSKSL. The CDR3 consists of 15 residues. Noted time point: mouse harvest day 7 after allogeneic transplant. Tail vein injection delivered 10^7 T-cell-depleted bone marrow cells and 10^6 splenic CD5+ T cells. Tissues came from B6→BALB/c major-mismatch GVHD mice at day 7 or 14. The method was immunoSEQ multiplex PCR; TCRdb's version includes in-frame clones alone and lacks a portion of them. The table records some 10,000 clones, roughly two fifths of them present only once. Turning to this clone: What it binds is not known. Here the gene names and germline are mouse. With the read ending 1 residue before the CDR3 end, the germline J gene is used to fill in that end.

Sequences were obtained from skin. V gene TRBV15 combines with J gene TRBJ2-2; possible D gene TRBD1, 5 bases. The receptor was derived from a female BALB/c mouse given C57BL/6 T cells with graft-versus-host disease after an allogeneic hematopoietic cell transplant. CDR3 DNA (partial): TGTGCCAGCAGTTTCCCGGACAAACCCACCGGGCAGCTCTAC. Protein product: CASSFPDKPTGQLY. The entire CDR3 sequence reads CASSFPDKPTGQLYF.